Only a few counts were recorded for the clone carrying this TCR beta chain. This specimen belongs to a study of identical twins. The CDR3 spans 15 residues. Germline CDR1 is SGHVS and CDR2 is FQNEAQ. V shed 5 bases and J 6 bases; nucleotides not matched to a gene: 9. TCRdb re-analysed the 5' RACE reads in MiXCR, keeping a single row per CDR3 protein. The sample lists about 340,000 distinct CDR3 sequences; around an eighth were seen once. These same data were also listed under a study on yellow fever vaccine responses in identical twins.

The receptor comes from a woman between 18 and 29 years old in good health. The rearrangement links TRBV7-8 to TRBJ2-1; 8 bases agree with TRBD2. The sequencing sample was made of CD8+ T cells sorted from blood. CDR3 residues: CASSPGLGSINEQFF. The CDR3 region has the DNA TGTGCCAGCAGCCCGGGACTAGGATCCATCAATGAGCAGTTCTTC.